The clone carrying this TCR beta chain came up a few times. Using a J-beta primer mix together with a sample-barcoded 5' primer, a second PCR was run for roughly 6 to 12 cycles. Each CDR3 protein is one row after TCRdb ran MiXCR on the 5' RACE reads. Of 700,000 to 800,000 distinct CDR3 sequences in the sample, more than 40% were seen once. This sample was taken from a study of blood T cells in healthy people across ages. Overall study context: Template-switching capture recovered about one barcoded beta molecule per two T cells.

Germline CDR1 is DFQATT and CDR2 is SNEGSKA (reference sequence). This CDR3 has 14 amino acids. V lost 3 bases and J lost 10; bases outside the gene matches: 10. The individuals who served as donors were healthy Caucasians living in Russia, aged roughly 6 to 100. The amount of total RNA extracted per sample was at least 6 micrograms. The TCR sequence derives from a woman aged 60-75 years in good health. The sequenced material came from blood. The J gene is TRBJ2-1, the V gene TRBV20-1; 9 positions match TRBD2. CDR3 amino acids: CSASGASGTLEQFF. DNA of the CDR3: TGCAGTGCTAGCGGGGCTAGCGGGACCCTAGAGCAGTTCTTC.